Here is one T cell receptor beta chain with its context. Clones were sequenced by immunoSEQ multiplex PCR, and TCRdb holds only the in-frame ones, with some missing. This sample has 350,000 to 450,000 clones, with approximately 84% found just once. The record originates from a study of Ad26.COV2.S vaccination and SARS-CoV-2 variants. This CDR3 spans 17 amino acids. V lost 3 bases and J 4 bases, leaving 16 bases between the germline ends. CDR1 and CDR2 from the germline V gene are SGHTA and FQGNSA. Treatment defined: roughly 19 received Ad26.COV2.S at low or high dose, single or two shots; 5 received placebo; per-sample allocation not given. On day 63 after the first injection, vaccine and placebo recipients gave samples. Wuhan-strain SARS-CoV-2 spike was expressed by the Ad26 vector that made up the vaccine.

The TCR sequence derives from a person aged 18 to 65 who received the Ad26.COV2.S COVID-19 vaccine or a placebo. Sequences were derived from peripheral blood, sampled in a trial of Ad26.COV2.S vaccine versus placebo. The chain uses TRBV7-2 and TRBJ1-6, with no clear D. CDR3 bases: TGTGCCAGCAGCTTTAGATATGGACGGAGTTATAATTCACCCCTCCACTTT. This translates into CASSFRYGRSYNSPLHF.